This section outlines one T cell receptor (beta chain) sequence together with its context. Germline V gives CDR1 SGHNT, CDR2 YYREEE (reference sequence). With 7 bases removed from V and 3 bases from J, the gap between germline ends came to 14 bases. The CDR3 is 14 amino acids. The source of the sample is a study of blood T cell repertoires in COVID-19. The authors' processing: Nucleated cell counts were estimated from reference gene primer amplification. Profiled with immunoSEQ multiplex PCR; TCRdb holds only in-frame clones, not every one. D and trimming come from the DNA, and the V and J calls and clone size come from that table. Among 130,000 to 150,000 clones, around 85% were seen once, and the ten largest hold 3%.

Sequencing was done on a sample of peripheral blood. V usage is TRBV5-4 and J usage is TRBJ1-5, with TRBD1 as a possible D gene (6 bases). This sequence was found in a middle-aged woman with active or convalescent COVID-19. The CDR3 reads CASGPEGVNQPQHF. CDR3 DNA: TGTGCCAGCGGACCTGAGGGGGTCAATCAGCCCCAGCATTTT.